The 6 T cell receptor beta chains below all came from one sample that was sequenced in a study of spatial heterogeneity in lung cancer. The antigens these receptors bind are not known. TCRdb redid the calling of the 5' RACE reads with MiXCR, one entry per CDR3 protein. The data show thousands of distinct CDR3 sequences, with around 7.1% seen just once and 9% to 15% held by the top ten. Time point of the sample: sample taken at primary tumor resection. Study outcomes and limitations: Expanded intratumoral alpha and beta TCR counts tracked tumor mutation counts.

Sequences were derived from lung tumor tissue, sampled at surgery. The receptors were sampled from a male donor with early-stage non-small cell lung cancer.

The V and J genes are TRBV3-1 and TRBJ2-1; D call uncertain. CDR3 length: 15 amino acids. The V end lost 1 base, the J end lost 2 bases, and 9 bases lay between the germline ends. In germline, CDR1 is LGHDT, CDR2 YNNKEL (reference sequence). The CDR3 DNA reads TGTGCCAGCAGCCAAGGTGGTGAGCCCTACAATGAGCAGTTCTTC. As protein: CASSQGGEPYNEQFF.

By sample fraction, this clonotype is medium-sized. J is TRBJ2-7 and V is TRBV7-2; the D gene is possibly TRBD1 (5 bases). CDR1 is SGHTA and CDR2 is FQGNSA in the germline V gene. Trimming took 4 bases from V and 0 from J, leaving 13 bases between them. The length of the CDR3 is 15 residues. The CDR3 coding sequence is TGTGCCAGCAGCTCACTGTACAGGAGCTCCTACGAGCAGTACTTC. Translation gives CASSSLYRSSYEQYF.

This clonotype is judged medium-sized (0.01 to 0.1%). The chain has TRBV24-1 and TRBJ2-2; D may correspond to TRBD1 or TRBD2 (5 bases each). This CDR3 is 15 amino acids long. Trimming pared 4 bases from V and 6 bases from J, leaving 14 bases between. The germline V gene has CDR1 KGHDR and CDR2 SFDVKD. This CDR3 is CATSDAGTYSGELFF. The CDR3, as DNA: TGTGCCACCAGTGACGCCGGGACGTATTCCGGGGAGCTGTTTTTT.

V is TRBV29-1 and J is TRBJ1-5, with D unresolved. Germline CDR1 is SQVTM and CDR2 is ANQGSEA. The CDR3 is made up of 12 amino acids. V was pared by 4 bases and J by 1 base, with 5 bases between. CDR3: CSVGWSNQPQHF. The CDR3 DNA is TGCAGCGTTGGGTGGAGCAATCAGCCCCAGCATTTT.

This clonotype was recorded at least ten times. J is TRBJ1-4 and V is TRBV18, with no clear D. CDR1 and CDR2 from the germline V gene are KGHSH and LQKENI. This CDR3 is built from 15 residues. V was cut by 3 bases and J by 3 bases, with 11 bases left in between. The CDR3 loop reads CASSPSVFSNEKLFF. The CDR3 DNA sequence: TGTGCCAGCTCACCCTCGGTATTCTCTAATGAAAAACTGTTTTTT.

This clonotype was picked up many times. The rearrangement joins TRBV20-1 to TRBJ1-1, with a weak D call TRBD1 (6 bases). CDR1 DFQATT and CDR2 SNEGSKA come from the germline V gene (reference sequence). The CDR3 is made up of 13 amino acids. V lost 5 bases and J 4 bases, leaving 14 bases between the germline ends. This CDR3 reads CSASAGTITEAFF. The CDR3 nucleotides read TGCAGTGCTTCGGCCGGGACAATCACTGAAGCTTTCTTT.